The rows below give T cell receptor beta chains drawn from one sample of a study of T cells in Graves' hyperthyroidism and ophthalmopathy. TCRdb independently ran MiXCR on the multiplex PCR reads; one entry per CDR3 protein. Among roughly 300,000 distinct CDR3 sequences listed, roughly 18% were seen once. Sequencing was performed on blood. The receptors originated from a woman between 45 and 60 years old with Graves' hyperthyroidism. CDR3s include the opening cysteine and the closing phenylalanine or tryptophan. The order of the fields is clone size, J gene, D gene, V gene, CDR3 protein, CDR3 DNA. D genes are given only for firm matches. Expanded clones are given a class, and other clones once, few, many or no size at all.

>few|TRBJ2-2|NA|TRBV7-3
CASSLMSAGDTGELFF
TGTGCCAGCAGCTTAATGTCGGCAGGGGATACCGGGGAGCTGTTTTTT
>few|TRBJ2-7|TRBD2|TRBV2
CASSETAGGYEQYF
TGTGCCAGCAGTGAAACAGCGGGGGGGTACGAGCAGTACTTC
>NA|TRBJ1-1|NA|TRBV5-1
CASSTRGDTEAFF
TGCGCCAGCAGCACCAGGGGTGACACTGAAGCTTTCTTT
>many|TRBJ2-5|TRBD1|TRBV10-3
CAIRTGVGETQYF
TGTGCCATCAGGACAGGGGTTGGCGAGACCCAGTACTTC
>few|TRBJ2-5|TRBD2|TRBV20-1
CSARTGGGGETQYF
TGCAGTGCTAGAACTGGGGGGGGGGGGGAGACCCAGTACTTC
>few|TRBJ2-5|NA|TRBV29-1
CSADGTGRETQYF
TGCAGCGCTGATGGCACAGGGCGGGAGACCCAGTACTTC
>NA|TRBJ2-1|NA|TRBV4-2
CASSQDAGSIYSDNEQFF
TGTGCCAGCAGCCAAGACGCGGGATCTATTTATTCTGACAATGAGCAGTTCTTC
>many|TRBJ2-5|NA|TRBV11-2
CASSLLSGAETQYF
TGTGCCAGCAGCTTATTAAGTGGGGCAGAGACCCAGTACTTC
>NA|TRBJ2-2|NA|TRBV9
CASSGASDVGTGELFF
TGTGCCAGCAGCGGAGCGTCGGATGTAGGCACCGGGGAGCTGTTTTTT
>NA|TRBJ2-1|NA|TRBV30
CAWKRTGGNEQFF
TGTGCCTGGAAGAGGACTGGGGGCAATGAGCAGTTCTTC
>NA|TRBJ1-2|NA|TRBV6-1
CASSDLGLGIGYGYTF
TGTGCCAGCAGTGATCTGGGCCTCGGCATAGGCTATGGCTACACCTTC
>few|TRBJ2-3|NA|TRBV10-3
CATRLTDTQYF
TGTGCCACCCGACTAACAGATACGCAGTATTTT
>NA|TRBJ2-7|NA|TRBV20-1
CSAAGSSYEQYF
TGCAGTGCTGCAGGGAGCTCCTACGAGCAGTACTTC
>NA|TRBJ2-2|NA|TRBV11-2
CASSSGRRDTGELFF
TGTGCCAGCAGCTCGGGGAGACGGGACACCGGGGAGCTGTTTTTT
>NA|TRBJ2-7|NA|TRBV5-6
CASSLAAIHEQYF
TGTGCCAGCAGCCTGGCGGCTATCCACGAGCAGTACTTC
>NA|TRBJ1-2|NA|TRBV6-1
CASSDLPGGWGYTF
TGTGCCAGCAGTGACCTCCCCGGGGGATGGGGCTACACCTTC
>many|TRBJ2-5|TRBD2|TRBV20-1
CSARPGTSQEETQYF
TGCAGTGCTAGACCCGGGACTAGCCAGGAAGAGACCCAGTACTTC
>many|TRBJ2-2|NA|TRBV5-6
CASSFLNTGELFF
TGTGCCAGCAGCTTCCTGAACACCGGGGAGCTGTTTTTT
>many|TRBJ1-2|NA|TRBV30
CAVKPKGVGYGYTF
TGTGCCGTGAAACCGAAGGGAGTCGGATATGGCTACACCTTC
>few|TRBJ1-4|NA|TRBV12-5
CASGFGEKLFF
TGTGCTAGTGGTTTCGGCGAAAAACTGTTTTTT
>few|TRBJ2-5|NA|TRBV18
CASSQQSQETQYF
TGTGCCAGCTCACAACAGTCCCAAGAGACCCAGTACTTC
>few|TRBJ2-1|NA|TRBV9
CASSVSEKGRPYNEQFF
TGTGCCAGCAGCGTGAGCGAAAAGGGACGACCATACAATGAGCAGTTCTTC
>NA|TRBJ1-2|NA|TRBV6-5
CANSYSITRTTNYGYTF
TGTGCCAACAGTTACTCGATTACCCGGACAACTAACTATGGCTACACCTTC
>NA|TRBJ2-2|NA|TRBV20-1
CSATRGQTTGELFF
TGCAGTGCAACGAGAGGACAGACCACCGGGGAGCTGTTTTTT
>NA|TRBJ2-5|NA|TRBV6-1
CASSALSYGPQETQYF
TGTGCCAGCAGTGCCTTGTCTTACGGGCCTCAAGAGACCCAGTACTTC
>many|TRBJ1-5|NA|TRBV6-1
CASRRYLAPTGRNQPQHF
TGTGCCAGCAGACGCTATCTAGCACCGACAGGACGCAATCAGCCCCAGCATTTT
>NA|TRBJ2-2|NA|TRBV6-2/TRBV6-3
CASSKNGELFF
TGTGCCAGCAGTAAAAACGGGGAGCTGTTTTTT
>NA|TRBJ2-1|NA|TRBV5-1
CASSSTWDGEQFF
TGCGCCAGCAGCAGTACCTGGGACGGCGAGCAGTTCTTC
>NA|TRBJ2-1|NA|TRBV4-1
CASSHLSGEQFF
TGCGCCAGCAGCCATCTTAGCGGTGAGCAGTTCTTC
>many|TRBJ2-1|NA|TRBV30
CAWSVRVGASSYNEQFF
TGTGCCTGGAGTGTACGAGTGGGGGCCAGCTCCTACAATGAGCAGTTCTTC
>many|TRBJ2-1|TRBD2|TRBV2
CASSSLPSGRGNEQFF
TGTGCCAGCAGCTCCCTTCCTAGCGGGAGGGGGAATGAGCAGTTCTTC
>many|TRBJ2-7|TRBD2|TRBV6-1
CASSFQREGLAETYEQYF
TGTGCCAGCAGTTTCCAGCGTGAAGGCCTAGCGGAAACCTACGAGCAGTACTTC
>few|TRBJ2-1|NA|TRBV18
CASSPGARDNEQFF
TGTGCCAGCTCACCCGGGGCTAGGGACAATGAGCAATTCTTC
>few|TRBJ1-1|NA|TRBV5-6
CASSSGGLGMNTEAFF
TGTGCCAGCAGCTCGGGGGGTCTGGGCATGAACACTGAAGCTTTCTTT
>NA|TRBJ1-5|NA|TRBV28
CASSPGGGEGGQPQHF
TGTGCCAGCAGCCCCGGCGGGGGAGAGGGGGGCCAGCCCCAGCATTTT
>many|TRBJ2-7|TRBD1|TRBV5-1
CASNHRGYEQYF
TGCGCCAGCAATCACAGGGGCTACGAGCAGTACTTC
>many|TRBJ2-2|TRBD1|TRBV3-1
CASSQGQGANTGELFF
TGTGCCAGCAGCCAAGGACAGGGCGCGAACACCGGGGAGCTGTTTTTT
>many|TRBJ1-2|TRBD1|TRBV3-1
CASSQGRTGVLSYYGYTF
TGTGCCAGCAGCCAGGGCCGGACAGGGGTATTATCGTACTATGGCTACACCTTC
>NA|TRBJ1-3|NA|TRBV30
CAWSVLPFSGNTIYF
TGTGCCTGGAGTGTATTGCCTTTCTCTGGAAACACCATATATTTT
>many|TRBJ1-4|NA|TRBV11-2
CASSFMGATNEKLFF
TGTGCCAGCAGCTTCATGGGTGCAACTAATGAAAAACTGTTTTTT
>NA|TRBJ2-2|NA|TRBV19
CASALLGWESNTGELFF
TGTGCCAGTGCCCTCCTGGGTTGGGAGTCGAACACCGGGGAGCTGTTTTTT
>NA|TRBJ2-1|TRBD2|TRBV11-2
CASSQTPAAGAEQFF
TGTGCCAGCAGCCAAACGCCCGCAGCGGGGGCCGAGCAGTTCTTC
>few|TRBJ2-1|TRBD2|TRBV6-2/TRBV6-3
CASSYGQTGTSVDFAEQFF
TGTGCCAGCAGTTACGGTCAAACCGGGACTAGCGTCGATTTTGCTGAGCAGTTCTTC
>NA|TRBJ2-5|TRBD1|TRBV30
CAWSPGTGDETQYF
TGTGCCTGGAGTCCTGGGACAGGGGACGAGACCCAGTACTTC
>few|TRBJ2-7|TRBD1|TRBV12-3/TRBV12-4
CASSFKAGQGTFSYEQYF
TGTGCCAGCAGTTTTAAGGCGGGACAGGGCACATTCTCCTACGAGCAGTACTTC
>many|TRBJ1-2|NA|TRBV30
CAWMMGIGGYTF
TGTGCCTGGATGATGGGGATAGGAGGCTACACCTTC
>NA|TRBJ2-3|NA|TRBV7-9
CASNAVSLARTDTQYF
TGTGCCAGCAACGCGGTTTCTCTAGCGAGGACAGATACGCAGTATTTT
>few|TRBJ2-3|NA|TRBV24-1
CATSDLTLAKNTDTQYF
TGTGCCACCAGTGATCTCACCCTAGCTAAGAACACAGATACGCAGTATTTT
>NA|TRBJ1-5|NA|TRBV2
CASSASRAGDQPQHF
TGTGCCAGCAGTGCTTCTCGGGCAGGGGATCAGCCCCAGCATTTT
>NA|TRBJ1-5|TRBD1|TRBV19
CASSLSRDRGPARDQPQHF
TGTGCCAGTAGTCTGTCAAGGGACAGGGGGCCTGCGCGGGATCAGCCCCAGCATTTT
>many|TRBJ2-3|TRBD2|TRBV7-8
CASSEGLAGVVDTQYF
TGTGCCAGCAGCGAGGGACTAGCGGGAGTTGTAGATACGCAGTATTTT